This T cell receptor beta chain was captured by sequencing in a study of T cell responses to AZD1222 COVID-19 vaccine. Across the whole study: Whether given at about 4 or about 12 weeks, second doses were pooled.

Overall study findings and caveats: After two AZD1222 doses, spike-specific TCR breadth and depth rose versus day 0.

The table came from immunoSEQ multiplex PCR; TCRdb's copy has only in-frame clones and leaves some out. The sample yields 54,000 or so clones, over 75% seen once. V lost 4 bases and J lost 1, with 17 bases in between. This CDR3 spans 17 amino acids. CDR1 is SEHNR and CDR2 is FQNEAQ in the germline V gene (reference sequence). Remarks on this clone: Antigen unknown.

V is TRBV7-9 and J is TRBJ2-1, with D perhaps matching TRBD2 (5 bases). The clonotype originates from an adult in good health. Source: peripheral blood, taken on day 0 of AZD1222 vaccination. CDR3: CASSSKDGLDSYNEQFF. CDR3 nucleotides: TGTGCCAGCAGCTCGAAAGATGGACTGGATTCCTACAATGAGCAGTTCTTC.